Each of the 30 T cell receptor beta chains below was sequenced from the same sample in a study of memory CD4+ T cells and cytomegalovirus serostatus. The sort gate was single viable CD3+CD4+CD8-CD45RO+ cells for memory CD4+ T cells. Some clones are missing from TCRdb's copy, which holds only in-frame ones; the method was immunoSEQ multiplex PCR. The repertoire has tens of thousands of clones, over 70% of them found once; the top ten carry under 0.7%. Sequencing used memory CD4+ T cells from blood. The receptors here all came from an adult in good health and CMV-seronegative.

V gene TRBV6-5 combines with J gene TRBJ1-6; tentatively, D is TRBD1 (5 bases). The length of the CDR3 is 15 residues. Trimming took 7 bases from V and 8 from J, leaving 18 bases between them. Germline V gene sequence: CDR1 MNHEY, CDR2 SVGAGI. The CDR3 nucleotides are TGTGCCAGCAACCCCGGGACTCCATCGGATTCACCCCTCCACTTT. It specifies CASNPGTPSDSPLHF.

The V and J genes are TRBV5-6 and TRBJ2-7; D may match TRBD1 or TRBD2 (5 bases each). The CDR3 sequence is 14 residues long. Trimming shortened V by 5 bases and J by 2 bases, and 14 bases separated the two germline ends. Per the germline V gene, CDR1 is SGHDT and CDR2 is YYEEEE. The CDR3 DNA sequence: TGTGCCAGCAGGTGGGACGACGGACCCTACGAGCAGTACTTC. Protein product: CASRWDDGPYEQYF.

This clone was found a few times. J is TRBJ2-4 and V is TRBV2; D remains ambiguous. The V end was cut by 0 bases, the J end by 0 bases, with 6 bases between. CDR1 is SNHLY and CDR2 is FYNNEI in the germline V gene. There are 15 residues in the CDR3. Written as DNA, the CDR3 is TGTGCCAGCAGTGAAGCCGCGGTAGCCAAAAACATTCAGTACTTC. As protein: CASSEAAVAKNIQYF. The entire variable domain, with the rest obtained from reference TRBV2 and TRBJ2-4, is as follows: EPEVTQTPSHQVTQMGQEVILRCVPISNHLYFYWYRQILGQKVEFLVSFYNNEISEKSEIFDDQFSVERPDGSNFTLKIRSTKLEDSAMYFCASSEAAVAKNIQYFGAGTRLSVL.

The chain has TRBV19 and TRBJ2-6, with D tentatively TRBD1 (6 bases). Germline V gene lookup returns CDR1 LNHDA and CDR2 SQIVND (reference sequence). Trimming removed 6 bases at V and 2 bases at J, with 14 bases between. CDR3 length: 16 residues. Here the CDR3 DNA reads TGTGCCAGTAGGGTAAAACAGGGAACTGGGGCCAACGTCCTGACTTTC. It specifies CASRVKQGTGANVLTF.

By sample fraction, this clone is medium-sized. The J gene is TRBJ2-7, the V gene TRBV7-2; TRBD1 matches 8 bases. The V segment lost 4 bases and the J segment 5 bases; nucleotides outside the gene matches: 7. This CDR3 has 14 residues. Per the germline V gene, CDR1 is SGHTA and CDR2 is FQGNSA. Here the CDR3 DNA reads TGTGCCAGCAGCTCAAACAGGGGGTCCCACGAGCAGTACTTC. It is translated as CASSSNRGSHEQYF. Full variable domain (rest looked up from reference TRBV7-2 and TRBJ2-7): GAGVSQSPSNKVTEKGKDVELRCDPISGHTALYWYRQSLGQGLEFLIYFQGNSAPDKSGLPSDRFSAERTGGSVSTLTIQRTQQEDSAVYLCASSSNRGSHEQYFGPGTRLTVT.

V usage is TRBV19 and J usage is TRBJ1-5; 9 bases line up with TRBD1. CDR3 length: 15 amino acids. V dropped 4 bases and J dropped 6; count of bases not matched to a gene: 7. The germline gives CDR1 LNHDA, CDR2 SQIVND (reference sequence). The DNA for the CDR3 is TGTGCCAGTAGTAACCCCGGACAGGGGTCTCAGCCCCAGCATTTT. Translated: CASSNPGQGSQPQHF.

This clone appeared a few times. The V call is TRBV6-1, the J call TRBJ1-1, with D tentatively TRBD1 (5 bases). The CDR3 runs to 14 residues. V lost 2 bases and J lost 6, with 13 bases in between. Germline-derived CDR1 and CDR2 are MNHNS and SASEGT. The DNA of the CDR3 is TGTGCCAGCAGTGAAAGTAGGGGAGGCGCTGAAGCTTTCTTT. The encoded protein is CASSESRGGAEAFF.

The chain uses TRBV20-1 and TRBJ2-5; D remains ambiguous. V lost 4 bases and J lost 5, with 5 bases in between. This CDR3 has 10 amino acids. The germline gives CDR1 DFQATT, CDR2 SNEGSKA (reference sequence). Written as DNA, the CDR3 is TGCAGTGCTACACTGGAGACCCAGTACTTC. The encoded protein is CSATLETQYF.

In this sample, this clone turned up once. The CDR3 nucleotides are TGTGCCAGCAGCTTAGTCCCGCAAACAGGTCAATCACTGGATACGCAGTATTTT. Translating gives CASSLVPQTGQSLDTQYF. The chain carries TRBV7-9 and TRBJ2-3, with D possibly TRBD1 on 5 matching bases. The CDR3 spans 18 residues. Germline lookup yields CDR1 SEHNR and CDR2 FQNEAQ (reference sequence). V lost 1 base, J lost 6 bases, and 23 bases lay in between.

V is TRBV29-1 and J is TRBJ1-5, with D perhaps TRBD1 (5 bases). Germline V gene lookup returns CDR1 SQVTM and CDR2 ANQGSEA. V shed 4 bases and J shed 7 bases, with 11 bases lying between them. This CDR3 contains 12 residues. CDR3 sequence reads: CSVGQSGQPQHF. The CDR3 nucleotides are TGCAGCGTTGGACAGTCGGGCCAGCCCCAGCATTTT. The full variable domain, rest sourced from reference TRBV29-1 and TRBJ1-5, is SAVISQKPSRDICQRGTSLTIQCQVDSQVTMMFWYRQQPGQSLTLIATANQGSEATYESGFVIDKFPISRPNLTFSTLTVSNMSPEDSSIYLCSVGQSGQPQHFGDGTRLSIL.

V is TRBV7-3 and J is TRBJ2-5; the match to TRBD2 covers 8 bases. From germline, CDR1 is SGHTA and CDR2 FQGTGA. This CDR3 has 14 amino acids. J lost 5 bases, V lost 5 bases, and 7 bases had no gene match. The CDR3 DNA reads as TGTGCCAGCAGCCCGACTAGCGTCCGGGAGACCCAGTACTTC. Protein sequence: CASSPTSVRETQYF.

The V gene is TRBV7-9, the J gene TRBJ1-2; weak D call: TRBD1 (6 bases). The germline V and J ends were trimmed by 5 bases and 4 bases, with 23 bases remaining between them. In germline, CDR1 is SEHNR, CDR2 FQNEAQ (reference sequence). The CDR3 spans 17 residues. CDR3 region: CASSQKGGALTTYGYTF. The CDR3 region has the DNA TGTGCCAGCAGCCAAAAAGGGGGGGCTTTAACTACCTATGGCTACACCTTC.

The chain links TRBV6-5 to TRBJ1-2; D gene uncertain. Germline CDR1 reads MNHEY; CDR2 reads SVGAGI. This CDR3 is built from 16 residues. Between the trimmed V and J ends, which lost 3 bases and 8 bases, there was a span of 22 bases. The CDR3 sequence: CASSYIPQPPTWGYTF. The CDR3 DNA reads TGTGCCAGCAGTTATATCCCCCAGCCTCCGACTTGGGGCTACACCTTC.

The table lists this clone with a few counts. The rearrangement uses TRBV11-2 and TRBJ1-4; TRBD1 aligns across 9 bases. This CDR3 contains 15 residues. Germline loops: CDR1 SGHAT, CDR2 FQNNGV. After removal of 5 bases from V and 4 bases from J, the junction contained 5 bases not matched to a gene. CDR3 DNA sequence: TGTGCCAGCAGCACCGGGGGACAGGGTAATGAAAAACTGTTTTTT. Its translation is CASSTGGQGNEKLFF.

For this clone: One end of the junction varies from germline; a read error may be responsible. CDR3 loop: CASSLAGSRLALVHF. DNA for the CDR3: TGTGCCAGCAGCTTGGCTGGAAGTCGTCTTGCTTTAGTGCATTTT. The chain has TRBV5-6 and TRBJ1-3, with no clear D. The CDR3 length is 15 residues. The germline CDR1 and CDR2 sequences are SGHDT and YYEEEE.

This chain's CDR3 is CASSRTEGTDTQYF. The CDR3 coding sequence is TGTGCCAGCAGCAGGACAGAGGGCACAGATACGCAGTATTTT. The rearrangement links TRBV28 to TRBJ2-3; weak D call: TRBD1 (6 bases). V gave up 6 bases and J gave up 1 base, with 11 bases separating them. The germline V gene has CDR1 MDHEN and CDR2 SYDVKM. The CDR3 runs 14 residues. The full variable domain, completed using reference TRBV28 and TRBJ2-3, is DVKVTQSSRYLVKRTGEKVFLECVQDMDHENMFWYRQDPGLGLRLIYFSYDVKMKEKGDIPEGYSVSREKKERFSLILESASTNQTSMYLCASSRTEGTDTQYFGPGTRLTVL.

J is TRBJ1-4 and V is TRBV6-5; 7 bases line up with TRBD1. This CDR3 is 14 amino acids long. V shed 6 bases and J 8 bases; nucleotides not matched to a gene: 9. Germline assignment: CDR1 MNHEY and CDR2 SVGAGI. The CDR3 DNA reads TGTGCCAGCAGGGGTACAGGGGAGAGAGAAAAACTGTTTTTT. Translating it yields CASRGTGEREKLFF.

This chain uses TRBV5-4 with TRBJ1-4; 10 bases agree with TRBD1. CDR1 is SGHNT, CDR2 YYREEE, per germline (reference sequence). CDR3 length: 17 amino acids. V dropped 4 bases and J dropped 3; count of bases not matched to a gene: 9. The CDR3 DNA is TGTGCCAGCAGCGCCGGACAGGGGGGTTTACCTAATGAAAAACTGTTTTTT. This codes for CASSAGQGGLPNEKLFF.

The rearrangement uses TRBV7-3 and TRBJ1-1; D is unclear. Trimming took off 5 bases at V and 1 base at J, with 11 bases between the two ends. From germline, CDR1 is SGHTA and CDR2 FQGTGA. The CDR3 has 14 residues. The chain's CDR3 is CASSRGLANTEAFF. The DNA of the CDR3 is TGTGCCAGCAGCCGGGGATTGGCGAACACTGAAGCTTTCTTT.

CDR3 in DNA: TGTGCCAGGTCTTTGGCCACCCAAGAGACCCAGTACTTC. Its protein is CARSLATQETQYF. V gene TRBV2 combines with J gene TRBJ2-5; no clear D gene. V shed 9 bases and J shed 1 base, with 12 bases lying between them. The CDR3 is 13 residues long. Germline loops: CDR1 SNHLY, CDR2 FYNNEI.

The rearrangement links TRBV30 to TRBJ1-1; 10 positions agree with TRBD1. The CDR3 is 15 residues long. V shed 4 bases and J 4 bases; nucleotides not matched to a gene: 9. Germline values: CDR1 GTSNPN, CDR2 SVGIG (reference sequence). CDR3 in amino acids: CAWIPVRTGGTEAFF. DNA of the CDR3: TGTGCCTGGATTCCGGTGCGGACAGGGGGCACTGAAGCTTTCTTT.

The chain is built from TRBV7-9 and TRBJ1-2; 7 bases match TRBD1. This CDR3 is 13 amino acids long. Per germline, CDR1 SEHNR and CDR2 FQNEAQ (reference sequence). V lost 1 base, J lost 7 bases, and 3 bases stayed unmatched. CDR3 protein: CASSLGGGFGYTF. DNA for the CDR3: TGTGCCAGCAGCTTAGGAGGGGGCTTTGGCTACACCTTC. The full variable domain, with the rest looked up from reference TRBV7-9 and TRBJ1-2, is DTGVSQNPRHKITKRGQNVTFRCDPISEHNRLYWYRQTLGQGPEFLTYFQNEAQLEKSRLLSDRFSAERPKGSFSTLEIQRTEQGDSAMYLCASSLGGGFGYTFGSGTRLTVV.

This clone was seen a handful of times. The CDR3 here is CASSSDRARYGYTF. CDR3 bases: TGTGCCAGCAGTTCAGACAGGGCGCGGTATGGCTACACCTTC. The rearrangement uses TRBV7-2 and TRBJ1-2; 7 bases agree with TRBD1. The CDR3 is 14 amino acids. With V trimmed by 6 bases and J by 5 bases, 9 bases remained unmatched. Per germline, CDR1 SGHTA and CDR2 FQGNSA.

This chain uses TRBV9 with TRBJ2-7, with 11 positions matching TRBD1. The V gene end was trimmed by 5 bases and the J gene end by 3 bases; junction bases not matched to a gene: 4. The CDR3 contains 14 residues. Germline V gene data show CDR1 as SGDLS and CDR2 as YYNGEE. The CDR3 region has the DNA TGTGCCAGCAGTATCGGGACAGGGGGCTACGAGCAGTACTTC. Residues: CASSIGTGGYEQYF. Complete variable domain (other parts from reference TRBV9 and TRBJ2-7): DSGVTQTPKHLITATGQRVTLRCSPRSGDLSVYWYQQSLDQGLQFLIQYYNGEERAKGNILERFSAQQFPDLHSELNLSSLELGDSALYFCASSIGTGGYEQYFGPGTRLTVT.

This clone was seen once. The V gene is TRBV11-2, the J gene TRBJ1-2, with no clear D. V was shortened by 1 base and J by 5 bases, with 8 bases between the two germline ends. CDR3 size: 13 residues. CDR1 is SGHAT, CDR2 FQNNGV, per germline. This CDR3 is CASSLVAEYGYTF. CDR3 in DNA: TGTGCCAGCAGCTTAGTAGCAGAGTATGGCTACACCTTC.

The chain carries TRBV7-3 and TRBJ2-4; D not resolved. There are 13 residues in the CDR3. Trimming took 5 bases from V and 8 from J, leaving 13 bases between them. Per the germline V gene, CDR1 is SGHTA and CDR2 is FQGTGA. CDR3 protein: CASSISGTDIQYF. As DNA, the CDR3 is TGTGCCAGCAGCATCTCAGGAACGGACATTCAGTACTTC.

This clone was counted once. V and J are TRBV4-3 and TRBJ2-1; 9 positions match TRBD2. V was pared by 1 base and J by 4 bases, with 8 bases of the junction left unmatched. The CDR3 sequence is 17 residues long. CDR1 LGHNA and CDR2 YSLEER come from the germline V gene. As DNA, the CDR3 is TGCGCCAGCAGCCAAGGTGGGCGGGGGGGCGTATACAATGAGCAGTTCTTC. This encodes CASSQGGRGGVYNEQFF.

The V gene is TRBV25-1, the J gene TRBJ2-1, with TRBD2 matching over 7 bases. Looked up from germline, CDR1 is MGHDK and CDR2 is SYGVNS. This CDR3 comprises 15 residues. After removal of 5 bases from V and 6 bases from J, the junction contained 10 bases not matched to a gene. In DNA, the CDR3 is TGTGCCAGCAGTCAGCCGGGGGGACCCTTCAATGAGCAGTTCTTC. Translation: CASSQPGGPFNEQFF.

This clone is labeled as medium-sized (0.01 to 0.1%). The genes are TRBV2 and TRBJ1-4; D is unclear. Germline V gene sequence: CDR1 SNHLY, CDR2 FYNNEI. The CDR3 is 19 residues long. V lost 3 bases and J lost 0, with 20 bases in between. Written as DNA, the CDR3 is TGTGCCAGCAGTGACGACCCCCGAGCGGCGAAGCCAACTAATGAAAAACTGTTTTTT. It yields the protein CASSDDPRAAKPTNEKLFF. Complete variable domain (other parts from reference TRBV2 and TRBJ1-4): EPEVTQTPSHQVTQMGQEVILRCVPISNHLYFYWYRQILGQKVEFLVSFYNNEISEKSEIFDDQFSVERPDGSNFTLKIRSTKLEDSAMYFCASSDDPRAAKPTNEKLFFGSGTQLSVL.

This chain joins TRBV6-5 and TRBJ2-5; D not resolved. The germline V and J ends were trimmed by 8 bases and 7 bases, with 8 bases remaining between them. The V gene's germline CDR1 is MNHEY and CDR2 SVGAGI. The CDR3 is 10 residues long. In DNA, the CDR3 is TGTGCCAGCCCATCCAGGACCCAGTACTTC. It encodes CASPSRTQYF.